This T cell receptor beta chain is from a study of T cells in Graves' hyperthyroidism and ophthalmopathy. The V and J ends lost 5 bases and 0 bases respectively, with 15 bases between them. Per the germline V gene, CDR1 is SGHNT and CDR2 is YENEEA. This CDR3 is built from 16 residues. From RNA transcripts, TCR beta CDR3 regions were amplified. Primed by the HTBI set, a first-round RT-PCR was run on the TCR CDR3. TCRdb re-called the multiplex PCR reads through MiXCR, storing one row per CDR3 protein. The data show about 640,000 distinct CDR3 sequences, less than 25% seen once. In its sample, this clonotype was seen many times.

The specimen sequenced was blood. The chain carries TRBV11-3 and TRBJ2-3; D is possibly TRBD1 or TRBD2 (5 bases each). The origin of this receptor is a man younger than 40 with Graves' ophthalmopathy. The CDR3 is CASSLGGSRSTDTQYF. The CDR3 region has the DNA TGTGCCAGCAGCCTTGGGGGTAGCAGAAGCACAGATACGCAGTATTTT.